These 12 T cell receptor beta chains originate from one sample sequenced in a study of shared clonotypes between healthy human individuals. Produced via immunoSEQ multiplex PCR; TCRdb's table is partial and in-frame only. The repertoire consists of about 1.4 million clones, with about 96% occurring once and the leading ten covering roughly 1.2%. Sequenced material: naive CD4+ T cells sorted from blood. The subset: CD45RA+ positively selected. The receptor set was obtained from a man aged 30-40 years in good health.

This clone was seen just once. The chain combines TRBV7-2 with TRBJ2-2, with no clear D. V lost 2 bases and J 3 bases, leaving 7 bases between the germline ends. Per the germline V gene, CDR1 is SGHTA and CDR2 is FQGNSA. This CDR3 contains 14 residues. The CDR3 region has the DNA TGTGCCAGCAGCTTAATTCGTGACACCGGGGAGCTGTTTTTT. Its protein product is CASSLIRDTGELFF.

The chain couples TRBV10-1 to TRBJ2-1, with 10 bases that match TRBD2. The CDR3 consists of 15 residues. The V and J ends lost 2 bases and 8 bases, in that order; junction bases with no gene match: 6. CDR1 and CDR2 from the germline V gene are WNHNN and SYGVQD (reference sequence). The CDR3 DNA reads TGCGCCAGCAGTGAGACGAGCGGGGGGGAGGATGAGCAGTTCTTC. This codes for CASSETSGGEDEQFF.

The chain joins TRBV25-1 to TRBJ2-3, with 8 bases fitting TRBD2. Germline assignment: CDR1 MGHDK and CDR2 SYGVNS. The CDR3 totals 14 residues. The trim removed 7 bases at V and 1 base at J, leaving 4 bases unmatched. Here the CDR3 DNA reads TGTGCCAGCACCCGTAGCGGGGGCACAGATACGCAGTATTTT. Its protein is CASTRSGGTDTQYF.

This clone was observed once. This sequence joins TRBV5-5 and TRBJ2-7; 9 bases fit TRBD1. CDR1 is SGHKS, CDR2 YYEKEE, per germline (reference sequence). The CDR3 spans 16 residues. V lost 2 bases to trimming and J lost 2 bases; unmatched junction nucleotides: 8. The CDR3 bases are TGTGCCAGCAGCTTATCAAACAGGGGGCTCCCCTACGAGCAGTACTTC. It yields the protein CASSLSNRGLPYEQYF.

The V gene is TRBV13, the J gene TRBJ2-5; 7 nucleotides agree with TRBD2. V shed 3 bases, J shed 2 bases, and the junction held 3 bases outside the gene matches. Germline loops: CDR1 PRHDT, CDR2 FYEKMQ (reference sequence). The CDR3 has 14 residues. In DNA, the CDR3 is TGTGCCAGCAGCTTTGGGAGGGTTCAAGAGACCCAGTACTTC. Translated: CASSFGRVQETQYF.

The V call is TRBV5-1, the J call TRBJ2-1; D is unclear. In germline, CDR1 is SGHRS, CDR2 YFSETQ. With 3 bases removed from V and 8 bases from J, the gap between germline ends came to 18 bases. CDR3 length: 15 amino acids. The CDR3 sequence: CASSSLSGLGYEQFF. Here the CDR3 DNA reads TGCGCCAGCAGCTCCTTGTCCGGGCTAGGGTATGAGCAGTTCTTC.

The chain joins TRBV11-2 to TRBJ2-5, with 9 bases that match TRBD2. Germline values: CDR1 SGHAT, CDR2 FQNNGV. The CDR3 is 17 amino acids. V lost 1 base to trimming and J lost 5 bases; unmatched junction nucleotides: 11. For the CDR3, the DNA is TGTGCCAGCAGCTTAGGTCTCTTGGCGGGAGGGCGGGAGACCCAGTACTTC. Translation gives CASSLGLLAGGRETQYF.

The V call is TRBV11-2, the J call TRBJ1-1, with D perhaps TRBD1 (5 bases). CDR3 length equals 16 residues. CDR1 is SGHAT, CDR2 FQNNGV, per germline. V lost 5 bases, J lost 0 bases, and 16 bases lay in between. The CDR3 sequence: CASSAMVTEMNTEAFF. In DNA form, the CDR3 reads TGTGCCAGCAGCGCAATGGTGACAGAGATGAACACTGAAGCTTTCTTT.

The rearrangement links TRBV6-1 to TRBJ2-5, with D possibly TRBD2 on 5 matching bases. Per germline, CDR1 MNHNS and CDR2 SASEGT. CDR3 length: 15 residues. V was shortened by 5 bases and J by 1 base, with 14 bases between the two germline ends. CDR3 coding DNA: TGTGCCAGCAGTACCAGCTCGGGATTCCAAGAGACCCAGTACTTC. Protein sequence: CASSTSSGFQETQYF.

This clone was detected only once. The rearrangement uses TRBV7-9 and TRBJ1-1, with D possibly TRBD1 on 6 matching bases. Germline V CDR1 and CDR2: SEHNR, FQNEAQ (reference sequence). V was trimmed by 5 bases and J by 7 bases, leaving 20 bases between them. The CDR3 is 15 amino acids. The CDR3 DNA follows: TGTGCCAGCAGCAGTACGACAGGTAGCCTCGATGAAGCTTTCTTT. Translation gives CASSSTTGSLDEAFF.

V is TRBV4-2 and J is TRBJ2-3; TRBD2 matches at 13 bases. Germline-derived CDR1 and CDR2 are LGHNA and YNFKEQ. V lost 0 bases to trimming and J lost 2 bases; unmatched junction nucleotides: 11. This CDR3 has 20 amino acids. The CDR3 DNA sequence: TGTGCCAGCAGCCAAGATAGGGGACTAGCGGGGTGGGAGATCACAGATACGCAGTATTTT. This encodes CASSQDRGLAGWEITDTQYF.

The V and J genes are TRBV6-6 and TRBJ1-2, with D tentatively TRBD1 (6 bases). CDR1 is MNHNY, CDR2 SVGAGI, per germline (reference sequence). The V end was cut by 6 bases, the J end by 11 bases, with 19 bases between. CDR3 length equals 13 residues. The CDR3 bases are TGTGCCAGCAGGGAGAGGGGGGAGAGTAGTTACACCTTC. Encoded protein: CASRERGESSYTF.